Each of the 16 T cell receptor beta chains below was sequenced from the same sample in a study of blood T cell repertoires in COVID-19. Measured with immunoSEQ multiplex PCR; TCRdb has only the in-frame clones, and not every one. The sample lists around 170,000 clones, around 84% occurring once. Sequencing input: peripheral blood. All receptors derive from a man aged 25-45 years with active or convalescent COVID-19.

The chain uses TRBV7-2 and TRBJ2-7; D might be TRBD2 (7 bases). The CDR3 sequence is 15 residues long. Germline V gives CDR1 SGHTA, CDR2 FQGNSA. Trimming cost V 5 bases and J 2 bases, with 16 bases left between them. The CDR3 protein is CASSPGGGRTYEQYF. DNA for the CDR3: TGTGCCAGCAGCCCAGGCGGGGGCCGGACCTACGAGCAGTACTTC.

The rearrangement links TRBV2 to TRBJ2-7; 7 bases line up with TRBD1. This CDR3 spans 13 amino acids. From germline, CDR1 is SNHLY and CDR2 FYNNEI. Trimming removed 8 bases from V and 0 bases from J; junction bases left unmatched: 4. This CDR3 reads CASDRDSSYEQYF. As DNA, the CDR3 is TGTGCCAGCGACCGGGACAGCTCCTACGAGCAGTACTTC.

This chain joins TRBV27 and TRBJ1-1; the match to TRBD1 covers 11 bases. V dropped 7 bases and J dropped 3; count of bases not matched to a gene: 4. The CDR3 contains 14 residues. Germline V gene lookup returns CDR1 MNHEY and CDR2 SMNVEV (reference sequence). The CDR3 DNA reads TGTGCCAGCAAGGGACAGGGGGTATACACTGAAGCTTTCTTT. It encodes CASKGQGVYTEAFF.

The chain combines TRBV19 with TRBJ2-1, with D tentatively TRBD2 (5 bases). The CDR3 length is 14 residues. The germline CDR1 and CDR2 sequences are LNHDA and SQIVND (reference sequence). V shed 4 bases and J shed 8 bases, with 15 bases lying between them. In DNA form, the CDR3 reads TGTGCCAGTAGTACACGGACTGCCTGGGATGAGCAGTTCTTC. The encoded protein is CASSTRTAWDEQFF.

The J gene is TRBJ2-3, the V gene TRBV24-1, with a weak D call TRBD1 (6 bases). Trimming shortened V by 9 bases and J by 4 bases, and 13 bases separated the two germline ends. Looked up from germline, CDR1 is KGHDR and CDR2 is SFDVKD. The CDR3 is 13 residues long. The CDR3 protein is CATRRDTADTQYF. The CDR3 DNA sequence: TGTGCCACCCGCAGGGACACCGCAGATACGCAGTATTTT.

The chain employs TRBV5-6 and TRBJ1-1; a weak D match, TRBD1 (5 bases). The CDR3 extends over 17 amino acids. V was clipped by 8 bases and J by 5 bases, with 28 bases between them. The V gene's germline CDR1 is SGHDT and CDR2 YYEEEE. The chain's CDR3 is CASRRREGWKMRTEAFF. The DNA of the CDR3 is TGTGCCAGTCGGCGCAGGGAAGGGTGGAAAATGAGGACTGAAGCTTTCTTT.

The rearrangement joins TRBV3-1 (or the pseudogene TRBV3-2) to TRBJ2-1, with TRBD2 matching 11 bases. Trimming removed 6 bases from V and 6 bases from J; junction bases left unmatched: 13. The germline gives CDR1 LGHDT, CDR2 YNNKEL (reference sequence). The CDR3 runs to 17 residues. CDR3 residues: CASSPNHLAGGPNEQFF. The CDR3 DNA is TGTGCCAGCAGTCCCAACCATTTAGCGGGGGGGCCCAATGAGCAGTTCTTC.

The chain employs TRBV21-1 and TRBJ2-7; the D call TRBD2 from the table was never checked on the DNA. TRBV21-1 is annotated as a pseudogene. This CDR3 has 20 residues. CDR3 nucleotides: TGTGCCAGCAGCAATCTGCAGGGAAGGGCGCCTTGGGGGGGTTACTACGAGCAGTACTTC. Translation gives CASSNLQGRAPWGGYYEQYF.

This clone was counted once. The genes are TRBV29-1 and TRBJ1-1, with TRBD1 identical over 8 bases. Germline V CDR1 and CDR2: SQVTM, ANQGSEA. V was pared by 6 bases and J by 9 bases, with 6 bases of the junction left unmatched. The CDR3 length is 11 residues. Here the CDR3 reads CSVRWTGKAFF. The CDR3 nucleotides read TGCAGCGTCAGATGGACAGGGAAAGCTTTCTTT.

V usage is TRBV6-6 and J usage is TRBJ1-2; 7 nucleotides match TRBD1. The germline V gene has CDR1 MNHNY and CDR2 SVGAGI (reference sequence). The CDR3 length is 13 residues. The trim removed 7 bases at V and 2 bases at J, leaving 4 bases unmatched. The CDR3 DNA is TGTGCCAGCAACCTACAGGGGAACTATGGCTACACCTTC. Protein: CASNLQGNYGYTF.

The V and J genes are TRBV6-2 or TRBV6-3 and TRBJ2-3; tentative D call: TRBD1 (6 bases). The CDR3 extends over 16 amino acids. Germline loops: CDR1 MNHEY, CDR2 SVGEGT. V gave up 4 bases and J gave up 0 bases, with 14 bases separating them. The DNA of the CDR3 is TGTGCCAGCAGTTCCGACAGGCCCGCTAGCACAGATACGCAGTATTTT. Residues: CASSSDRPASTDTQYF.

V gene TRBV21-1 combines with J gene TRBJ2-5; the D call of TRBD2 is as the table states it, not checked on the DNA. TRBV21-1 is reported as a pseudogene. The CDR3 spans 17 residues. The CDR3 DNA follows: TGTGCCAGCAGCAAAAGGAAGGTAAGCAGCGGGGTAAAGACCCAGTACTTC. Translated: CASSKRKVSSGVKTQYF.

The rearrangement links TRBV19 to TRBJ2-3; possible D gene TRBD2, 6 bases. Per the germline V gene, CDR1 is LNHDA and CDR2 is SQIVND (reference sequence). The ends were cut back, 5 bases at V and 3 bases at J, with 12 bases in the middle. This CDR3 comprises 14 residues. The CDR3 nucleotides read TGTGCCAGTAGTGCCCGACTAGAGACAGATACGCAGTATTTT. This gives the protein CASSARLETDTQYF.

This clone has a handful of counts. This CDR3 reads CATSRDGRGEQYV. The DNA of the CDR3 is TGTGCCACCAGCAGAGATGGCAGAGGTGAGCAGTACGTC. The genes are TRBV15 and TRBJ2-7; D gene ambiguous. Germline V lookup: CDR1 LNHNV, CDR2 YYDKDF (reference sequence). The CDR3 length is 13 residues. Trimming took 0 bases from V and 7 from J, leaving 10 bases between them.

The CDR3 DNA follows: TGTGCCTGGAGTGTACAGGGAAAATCTCTGTTTTTT. This codes for CAWSVQGKSLFF. The genes are TRBV30 and TRBJ1-4; D may be TRBD1 (6 bases). Germline lookup yields CDR1 GTSNPN and CDR2 SVGIG (reference sequence). This CDR3 has 12 residues. The V end lost 0 bases, the J end lost 14 bases, and 13 bases lay between the germline ends. The entire variable domain, with the rest obtained from reference TRBV30 and TRBJ1-4, is as follows: SQTIHQWPATLVQPVGSPLSLECTVEGTSNPNLYWYRQAAGRGLQLLFYSVGIGQISSEVPQNLSASRPQDRQFILSSKKLLLSDSGFYLCAWSVQGKSLFFGSGTQLSVL.

The chain links TRBV18 to TRBJ2-2, with D maybe TRBD1 (6 bases). Trimming pared 2 bases from V and 2 bases from J, leaving 12 bases between. From germline, CDR1 is KGHSH and CDR2 LQKENI. The CDR3 runs 16 residues. In nucleotides, the CDR3 is TGTGCCAGCTCACCATTTGAGGACAGAAACACCGGGGAGCTGTTTTTT. Amino acid sequence: CASSPFEDRNTGELFF.